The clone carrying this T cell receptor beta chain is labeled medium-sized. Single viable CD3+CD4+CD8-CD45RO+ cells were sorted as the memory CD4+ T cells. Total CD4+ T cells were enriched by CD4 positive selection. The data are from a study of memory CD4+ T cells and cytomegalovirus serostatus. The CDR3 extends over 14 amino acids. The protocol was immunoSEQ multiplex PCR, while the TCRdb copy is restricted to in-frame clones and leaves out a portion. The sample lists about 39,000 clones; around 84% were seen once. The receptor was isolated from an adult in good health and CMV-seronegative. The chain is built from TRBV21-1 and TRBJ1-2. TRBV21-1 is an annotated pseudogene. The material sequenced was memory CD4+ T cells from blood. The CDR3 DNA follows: TGTGCCAGCAGCAAAGTAGGCCGACCCTATGGCTACACCTTC. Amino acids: CASSKVGRPYGYTF.